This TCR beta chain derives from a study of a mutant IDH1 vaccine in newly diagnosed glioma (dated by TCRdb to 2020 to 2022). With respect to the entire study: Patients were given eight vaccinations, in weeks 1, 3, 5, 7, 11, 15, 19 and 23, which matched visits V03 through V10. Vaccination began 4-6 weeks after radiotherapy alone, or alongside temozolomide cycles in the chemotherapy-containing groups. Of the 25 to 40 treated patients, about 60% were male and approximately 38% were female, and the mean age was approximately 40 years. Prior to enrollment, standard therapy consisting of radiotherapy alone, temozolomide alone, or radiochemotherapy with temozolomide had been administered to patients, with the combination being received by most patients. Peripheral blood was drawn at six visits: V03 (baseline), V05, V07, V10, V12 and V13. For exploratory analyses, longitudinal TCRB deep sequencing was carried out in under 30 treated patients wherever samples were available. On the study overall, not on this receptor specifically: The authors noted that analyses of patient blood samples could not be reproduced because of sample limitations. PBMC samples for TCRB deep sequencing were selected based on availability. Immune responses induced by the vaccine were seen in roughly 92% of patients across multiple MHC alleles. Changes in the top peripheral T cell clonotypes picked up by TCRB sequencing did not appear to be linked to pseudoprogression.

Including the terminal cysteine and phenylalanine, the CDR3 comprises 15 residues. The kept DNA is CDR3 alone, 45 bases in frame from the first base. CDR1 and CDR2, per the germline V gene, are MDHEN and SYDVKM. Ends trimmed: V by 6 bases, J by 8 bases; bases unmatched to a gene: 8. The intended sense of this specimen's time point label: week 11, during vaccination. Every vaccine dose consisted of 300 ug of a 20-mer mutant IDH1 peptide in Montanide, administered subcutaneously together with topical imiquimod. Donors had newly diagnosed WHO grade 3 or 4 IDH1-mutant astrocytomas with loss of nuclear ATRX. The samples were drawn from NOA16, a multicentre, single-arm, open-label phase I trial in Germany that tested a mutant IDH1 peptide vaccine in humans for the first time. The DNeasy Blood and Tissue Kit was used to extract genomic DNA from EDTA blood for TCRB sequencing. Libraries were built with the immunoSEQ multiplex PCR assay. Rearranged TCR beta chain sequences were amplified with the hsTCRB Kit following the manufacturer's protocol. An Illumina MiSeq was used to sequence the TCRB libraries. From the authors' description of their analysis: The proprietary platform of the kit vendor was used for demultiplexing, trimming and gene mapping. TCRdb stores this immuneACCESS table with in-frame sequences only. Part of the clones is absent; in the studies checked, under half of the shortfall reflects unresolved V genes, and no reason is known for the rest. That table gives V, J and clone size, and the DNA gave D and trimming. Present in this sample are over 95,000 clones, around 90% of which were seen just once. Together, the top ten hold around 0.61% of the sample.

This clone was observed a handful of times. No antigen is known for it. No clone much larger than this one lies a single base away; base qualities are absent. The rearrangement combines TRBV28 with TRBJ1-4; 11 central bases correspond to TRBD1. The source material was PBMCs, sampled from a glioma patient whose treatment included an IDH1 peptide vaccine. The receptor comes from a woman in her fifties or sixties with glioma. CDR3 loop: CASRQPGTGGEKLFF. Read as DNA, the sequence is TGTGCCAGCAGGCAACCCGGGACAGGGGGGGAAAAACTGTTTTTT.